This T cell receptor (beta chain) was sequenced in a study of T cell repertoires in cytomegalovirus infection. Study summary: Both CMV infection and a matching HLA type were indicated by public TCR beta signatures.

TCRdb passed the reads through MiXCR, listing each CDR3 protein once. This sample has 250,000 to 300,000 distinct CDR3 sequences, with around 13% found just once. This clonotype was found a few times. The specimen was PBMCs. The TCR was taken from a human donor in good health (CMV status not recorded). Some clones in this sample may be carry-over from other donors' samples.

This chain's CDR3 is CASSSSAPEKLFF. The CDR3 DNA is TGTGCCAGCAGTTCCTCCGCCCCTGAAAAACTGTTTTTT. This sequence joins TRBV28 and TRBJ1-4; D gene ambiguous. V was shortened by 4 bases and J by 7 bases, with 10 bases between the two germline ends. In germline, CDR1 is MDHEN, CDR2 SYDVKM. The CDR3 totals 13 residues.